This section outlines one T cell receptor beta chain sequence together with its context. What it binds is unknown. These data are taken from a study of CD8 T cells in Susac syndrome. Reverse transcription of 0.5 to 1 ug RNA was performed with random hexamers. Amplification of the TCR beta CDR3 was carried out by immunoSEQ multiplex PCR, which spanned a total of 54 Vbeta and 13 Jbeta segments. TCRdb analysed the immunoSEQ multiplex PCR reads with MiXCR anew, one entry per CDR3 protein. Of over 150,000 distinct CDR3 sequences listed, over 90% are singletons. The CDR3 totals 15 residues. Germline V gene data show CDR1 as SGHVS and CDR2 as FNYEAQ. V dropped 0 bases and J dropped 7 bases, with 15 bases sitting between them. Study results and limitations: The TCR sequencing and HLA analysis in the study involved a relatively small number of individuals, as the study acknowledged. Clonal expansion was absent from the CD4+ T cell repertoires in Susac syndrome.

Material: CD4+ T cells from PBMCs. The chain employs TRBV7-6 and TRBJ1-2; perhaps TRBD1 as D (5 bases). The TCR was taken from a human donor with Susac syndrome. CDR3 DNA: TGTGCCAGCAGCTTAGCTCCGGGAGGGGATCCTGGCTACACCTTC. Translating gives CASSLAPGGDPGYTF.